This T cell receptor (beta chain) was documented in a study of cytomegalovirus exposure and HLA in healthy donors. V lost 2 bases to trimming and J lost 6 bases, with 11 bases between them. Germline loops: CDR1 KGHSH, CDR2 LQKENI. There are 13 residues in the CDR3. Points from the study as a whole: Later genetic work tied a missense DCLRE1C variant to beta-chain V and J trimming. Data from an earlier analysis indicated that most TCR beta V segments were productive either about 90% or about 30% of the time.

The PCR employed 60 Vbeta primers together with 13 Jbeta primers. Sequencing was performed with immunoSEQ multiplex PCR; in TCRdb, only in-frame clones are kept and a portion is missing. The sample lists 98,000 or so clones; about 80% were seen once. Details on this clone: The antigen is unknown.

This chain links TRBV18 with TRBJ2-7; maybe TRBD1 (5 bases). The TCR comes from a man aged 55 to 70 in good health and CMV-seropositive. Sequencing was carried out using PBMCs. DNA of the CDR3: TGTGCCAGCTCACCAAAGGGCAGGGTCGAGCAGTACTTC. This gives the protein CASSPKGRVEQYF.